The clone carrying this TCR beta chain has only a few counts. The antigen remains unidentified. Germline values: CDR1 SGHRS, CDR2 YFSETQ. The V gene lost 0 bases and the J gene lost 0 bases, with 13 bases spanning the gap. This CDR3 is built from 17 residues. This sample stems from a study of T-cell reconstitution after alpha-beta-depleted transplantation in children. General study results and limits: It was reported that alpha-beta T cells came from several hundred expanded graft clones (about two months after transplant).

The authors prepared the TCRbeta library with unique molecular identifiers. In TCRdb, the PCR reads were re-called with MiXCR into one record per CDR3 protein. This sample yields around 700,000 distinct CDR3 sequences, of which around 12% are seen a single time; 0.75% to 0.85% belongs to the top ten. Here the sequenced sample was PBMCs, taken before TCRalphabeta/CD19-depleted stem cell transplant. V gene TRBV5-1 combines with J gene TRBJ2-1, with D possibly being TRBD2 (6 bases). This TCR was sampled from a girl aged 2 to 9 with congenital amegakaryocytic thrombocytopenia, due to receive a stem cell transplant. CDR3 sequence reads: CASSLVLGGDSYNEQFF. CDR3 sequence (DNA): TGCGCCAGCAGCTTGGTCCTGGGGGGAGACTCCTACAATGAGCAGTTCTTC.